This T cell receptor (beta chain) was retrieved from a study of blood T cells in healthy people across ages. V was trimmed by 0 bases and J by 0 bases, leaving 12 bases between them. Germline V gene lookup returns CDR1 MNHEY and CDR2 SVGEGT. CDR3 length: 17 amino acids. About this clonotype: What it binds is unknown.

A second PCR of 7 to 11 cycles used a sample-barcoded 5' primer and a J-beta primer mix. A tag from a template-switch adaptor with 12 random nucleotides marked each cDNA molecule. TCRdb independently ran MiXCR on the 5' RACE reads; one entry per CDR3 protein. The data hold over 950,000 distinct CDR3 sequences, with around two fifths observed a single time. Study findings and constraints: Greater diversity and more naive CD4+ cells were seen in long-lived donors than in aged donors.

The TCR comes from a man between 18 and 35 years old in good health. Sequenced material: blood. The V call is TRBV6-2 or TRBV6-3, the J call TRBJ1-3; no firm D call. CDR3 DNA sequence: TGTGCCAGCAGTTACTCGCGGACTCCTCTCTCTGGAAACACCATATATTTT. This sequence encodes CASSYSRTPLSGNTIYF.